This TCR beta chain was recovered during a study of blood T cells in healthy people across ages. A J-beta primer mix and a sample-barcoded 5' primer were used in a second PCR of roughly 6 to 11 cycles. Each CDR3 protein gets one entry after TCRdb re-called the 5' RACE reads with MiXCR. The sample has hundreds of thousands of distinct CDR3 sequences, more than 40% seen once. Trimming took 1 base from V and 4 from J; bases not matched to a gene: 4. CDR1 and CDR2 (germline): LGHNA, YSLEER. This CDR3 spans 15 amino acids. This clonotype was seen only a few times. Antigen specificity is unknown. Findings and limits, study-wide: Diversity figures derived from one million T cells were judged to underestimate the true value. PBMCs went unsorted, and a conclusive naive versus antigen-experienced comparison was therefore prevented.

The source of this sequence is a woman in her sixties in good health. Sequencing was done on a sample of blood. V and J are TRBV4-3 and TRBJ1-2; 9 nucleotides match TRBD1. This chain's CDR3 is CASSQAGQGSYGYTF. The CDR3 bases are TGCGCCAGCAGCCAAGCGGGACAGGGTTCCTATGGCTACACCTTC.